This TCR beta chain appears in the sequencing data of a study of response to subunit inactivated influenza vaccine. Study outcomes and limitations: There was a suggestion from the authors that each seasonal influenza vaccination recruits few new T cells.

This clonotype appeared a few times. Its specificity is unknown. TCRdb ran MiXCR on the RT-PCR reads and lists one entry per CDR3 protein. The table lists more than 700,000 distinct CDR3 sequences, approximately 22% of them singletons, with roughly a tenth in the top ten. CDR1 SEHNR and CDR2 FQNEAQ come from the germline V gene (reference sequence). V dropped 5 bases and J dropped 9 bases, with 11 bases sitting between them. The CDR3 totals 11 residues. This clonotype was obtained from a man between 50 and 59 years old who received an inactivated influenza vaccine. This sample comprised PBMCs from blood, obtained 5 to 6 days after vaccination. This chain connects TRBV7-9 to TRBJ2-7; a possible D gene is TRBD2 (6 bases). CDR3 sequence reads: CASSANSGQYF. The CDR3 DNA reads as TGTGCCAGCAGCGCCAATAGCGGGCAGTACTTC.